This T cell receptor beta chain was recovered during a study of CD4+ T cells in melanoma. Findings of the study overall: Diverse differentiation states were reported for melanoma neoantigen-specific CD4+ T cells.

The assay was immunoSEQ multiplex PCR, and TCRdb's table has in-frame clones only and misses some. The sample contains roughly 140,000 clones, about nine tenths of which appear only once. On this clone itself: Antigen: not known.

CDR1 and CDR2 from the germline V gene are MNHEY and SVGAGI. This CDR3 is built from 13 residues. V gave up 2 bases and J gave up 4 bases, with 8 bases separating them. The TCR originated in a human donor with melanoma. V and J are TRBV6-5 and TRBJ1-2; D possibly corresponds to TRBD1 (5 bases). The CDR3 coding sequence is TGTGCCAGCAGTTACGACAGAATCTATGGCTACACCTTC. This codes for CASSYDRIYGYTF.